This T cell receptor beta chain was sequenced in a study of blood T cells in healthy people across ages (dated by TCRdb to between 2015 and 2017). In terms of the full investigation: Template switching captured roughly one uniquely barcoded TCR beta cDNA molecule per two T cells in model experiments. The study measured age-related changes in TCR beta repertoire diversity using deep sequencing normalized with unique cDNA molecular identifiers. Donors were grouped into four age groups: young (average approximately 16 years), middle-aged (39), aged (62) and long-lived (approximately 82). To avoid experimental bias, donors of different ages were distributed randomly across sequencing lanes. The study analyzed two additional independent replicas of 1 million unique cDNA reads from the same blood draw for two donors, one aged 18 to 30 and one aged 80 or older. What the study reported, not specific to this receptor: Estimates of total diversity based on one million sequenced T cells were considered lower bounds and underestimates. Bulk unsorted PBMC profiling prevented conclusive comparison of naive and antigen-experienced compartments. Observed TCR beta diversity per million T cells fell roughly linearly with age, and a significant reduction was already apparent by age about 43. Because donor CMV infection status was unknown, age-related changes in expanded clonotypes were potentially confounded. A strong correlation was found between observed TCR beta diversity and the percentage of naive T cells measured by flow cytometry. Compared with the aged group, the long-lived group had more naive CD4+ T cells, fewer expanded clones and increased TCR diversity, suggesting age selection.

The V end loses 0 bases and the J end loses 7 bases, and a stretch of 16 bases separates them. Including the terminal cysteine and phenylalanine, the CDR3 comprises 15 residues. Just the 45-base CDR3 DNA is kept, in frame starting at base 1. CDR1 and CDR2, per the germline V gene, are SGHRS and YFSETQ. The donors were roughly 40 Caucasian individuals from Russia, aged roughly 6 to 100 years, who were systemically healthy. Each donor gave 8 to 10 milliliters of peripheral blood, drawn into EDTA-treated Vacutainer tubes. Ficoll-Paque density-gradient centrifugation was used to isolate PBMCs, with at least 7 million per sample. Total RNA was extracted from PBMCs with Trizol reagent, with at least 5 micrograms obtained per sample. The percentages of naive CD45RAhigh/CD27high T cells were determined by flow cytometry on a PBMC aliquot from every donor. Notes on this clonotype: No antigen is known for it. There are no base qualities to consult, and no much larger clone falls within one base.

Libraries were built with 5' RACE. TCRdb shows the sequencer as Illumina HiSeq 2500. The second PCR ran for roughly 7 to 11 cycles and used a J-beta primer mix along with a sample-barcoded 5' primer. A template-switch 5' adaptor carrying 12 random nucleotides introduced a unique molecular identifier onto each TCR beta cDNA molecule. Each sample yielded at least 2.5 million CDR3-containing paired-end reads. All of the RNA was converted into first-strand cDNA using the Mint cDNA synthesis kit, with a TRBC-specific oligonucleotide serving as the primer. After uracil-DNA glycosylase treatment, a first 18-cycle PCR used universal primers M1SS and BC2_uni_R on all cDNA. As for how the authors treated the data: For normalization, 1 million high-quality reads, each with a distinct molecular identifier, were randomly selected from each sample. Instead of being binned into consensus sequences, reads with shared molecular identifiers were discarded. CDR3 identification, clonotype clustering and error correction used MiTCR with a Q25 quality threshold and the strictest error-elimination algorithm. A nonparametric unseen species model with Euler transformation was used to estimate lower-bound total TCR beta diversity. In TCRdb, the public reads were trimmed at Q25 with fastp and aligned with MiXCR, with productive beta chains retained. Each CDR3 protein gets just one entry, which takes the most common genes and DNA from the rows behind it. TCRdb, not the authors, supplied the V and J calls. The sample contains fewer than 1 million distinct CDR3 sequences, under 45% of them found a single time. The ten largest clones capture approximately 20% of the sample.

The receptor chain draws on TRBV5-1 and TRBJ1-1, and the D gene may be TRBD1, 5 bases matching. The sequencing sample was made of blood. The receptor was derived from a man in his 60s in good health. The CDR3 protein: CASSLDVRVVGEAFF. DNA sequence: TGCGCCAGCAGCTTGGATGTCAGGGTCGTGGGTGAAGCTTTCTTT. The entire variable domain, with the stretches around the CDR3 drawn from the reference TRBV5-1 and TRBJ1-1 proteins, is KAGVTQTPRYLIKTRGQQVTLSCSPISGHRSVSWYQQTPGQGLQFLFEYFSETQRNKGNFPGRFSGRQFSNSRSEMNVSTLELGDSALYLCASSLDVRVVGEAFFGQGTRLTVV.